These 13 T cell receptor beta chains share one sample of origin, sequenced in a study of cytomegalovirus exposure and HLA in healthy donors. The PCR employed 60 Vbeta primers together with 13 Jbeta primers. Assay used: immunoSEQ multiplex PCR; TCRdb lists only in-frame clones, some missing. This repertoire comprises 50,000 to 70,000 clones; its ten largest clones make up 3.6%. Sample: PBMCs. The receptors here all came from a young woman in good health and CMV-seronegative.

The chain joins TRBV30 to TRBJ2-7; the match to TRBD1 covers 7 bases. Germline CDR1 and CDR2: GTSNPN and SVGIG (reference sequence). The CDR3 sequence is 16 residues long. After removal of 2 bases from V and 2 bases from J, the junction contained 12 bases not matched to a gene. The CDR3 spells CAWSFLGDSHAYEQYF. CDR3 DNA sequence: TGTGCCTGGAGTTTCCTTGGGGACAGCCATGCCTACGAGCAGTACTTC.

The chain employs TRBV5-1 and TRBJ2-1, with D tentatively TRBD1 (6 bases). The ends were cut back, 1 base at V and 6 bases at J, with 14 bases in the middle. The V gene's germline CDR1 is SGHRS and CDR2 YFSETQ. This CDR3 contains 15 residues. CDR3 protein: CASSLRTDRGNEQFF. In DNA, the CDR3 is TGCGCCAGCAGCTTGAGGACAGATAGGGGCAATGAGCAGTTCTTC.

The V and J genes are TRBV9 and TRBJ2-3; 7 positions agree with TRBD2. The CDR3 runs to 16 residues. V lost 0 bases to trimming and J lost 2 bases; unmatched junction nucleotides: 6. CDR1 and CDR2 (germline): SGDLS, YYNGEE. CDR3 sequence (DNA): TGTGCCAGCAGCGTAGATCTAGCGGAGAACACAGATACGCAGTATTTT. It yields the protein CASSVDLAENTDTQYF.

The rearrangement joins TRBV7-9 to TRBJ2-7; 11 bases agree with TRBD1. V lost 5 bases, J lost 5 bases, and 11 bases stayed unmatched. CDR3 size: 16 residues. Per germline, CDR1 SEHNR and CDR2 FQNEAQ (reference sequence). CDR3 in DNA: TGTGCCAGCAGCGACCTTCGGACAGGGGGCTCAAACGAGCAGTACTTC. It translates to CASSDLRTGGSNEQYF. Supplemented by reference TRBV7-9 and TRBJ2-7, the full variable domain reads DTGVSQNPRHKITKRGQNVTFRCDPISEHNRLYWYRQTLGQGPEFLTYFQNEAQLEKSRLLSDRFSAERPKGSFSTLEIQRTEQGDSAMYLCASSDLRTGGSNEQYFGPGTRLTVT.

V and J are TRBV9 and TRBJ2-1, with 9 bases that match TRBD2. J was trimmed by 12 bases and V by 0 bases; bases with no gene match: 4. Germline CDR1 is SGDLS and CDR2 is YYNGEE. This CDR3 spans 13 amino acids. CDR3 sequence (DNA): TGTGCCAGCAGCGTAGAGGGACTAGCTGTGCAGTTCTTC. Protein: CASSVEGLAVQFF.

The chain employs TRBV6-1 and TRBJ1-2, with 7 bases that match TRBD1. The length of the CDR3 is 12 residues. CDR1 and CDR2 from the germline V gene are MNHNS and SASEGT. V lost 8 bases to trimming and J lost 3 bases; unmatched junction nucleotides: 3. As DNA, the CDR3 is TGTGCCAGCGGGGACAGTTACTATGGCTACACCTTC. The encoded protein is CASGDSYYGYTF.

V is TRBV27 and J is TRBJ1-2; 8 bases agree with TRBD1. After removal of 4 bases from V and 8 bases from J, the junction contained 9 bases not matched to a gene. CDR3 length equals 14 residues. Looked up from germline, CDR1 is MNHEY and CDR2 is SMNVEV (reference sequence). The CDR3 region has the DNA TGTGCCAGCAGTTCCTCGGGACAGGCAAACGGCTACACCTTC. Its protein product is CASSSSGQANGYTF.

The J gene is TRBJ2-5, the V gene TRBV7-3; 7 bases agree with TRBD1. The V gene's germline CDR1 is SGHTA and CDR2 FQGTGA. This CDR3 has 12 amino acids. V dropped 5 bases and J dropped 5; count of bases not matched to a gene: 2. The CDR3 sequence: CASSQDRETQYF. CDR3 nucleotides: TGTGCCAGCAGCCAGGACAGGGAGACCCAGTACTTC. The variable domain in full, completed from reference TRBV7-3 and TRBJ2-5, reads GAGVSQTPSNKVTEKGKYVELRCDPISGHTALYWYRQSLGQGPEFLIYFQGTGAADDSGLPNDRFFAVRPEGSVSTLKIQRTERGDSAVYLCASSQDRETQYFGPGTRLLVL.

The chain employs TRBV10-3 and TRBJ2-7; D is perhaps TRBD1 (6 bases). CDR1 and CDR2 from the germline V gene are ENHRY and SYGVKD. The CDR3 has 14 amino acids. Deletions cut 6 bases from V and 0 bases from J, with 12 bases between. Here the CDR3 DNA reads TGTGCCATCAGACAGGGAGACTTCTCCTACGAGCAGTACTTC. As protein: CAIRQGDFSYEQYF.

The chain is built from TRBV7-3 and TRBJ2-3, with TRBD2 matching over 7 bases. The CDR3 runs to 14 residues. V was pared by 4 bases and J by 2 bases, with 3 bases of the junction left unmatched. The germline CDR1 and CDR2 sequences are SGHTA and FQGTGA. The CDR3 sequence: CASSSGGITDTQYF. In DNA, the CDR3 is TGTGCCAGCAGCTCCGGGGGGATCACAGATACGCAGTATTTT. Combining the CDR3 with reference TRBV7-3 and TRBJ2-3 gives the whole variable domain GAGVSQTPSNKVTEKGKYVELRCDPISGHTALYWYRQSLGQGPEFLIYFQGTGAADDSGLPNDRFFAVRPEGSVSTLKIQRTERGDSAVYLCASSSGGITDTQYFGPGTRLTVL.

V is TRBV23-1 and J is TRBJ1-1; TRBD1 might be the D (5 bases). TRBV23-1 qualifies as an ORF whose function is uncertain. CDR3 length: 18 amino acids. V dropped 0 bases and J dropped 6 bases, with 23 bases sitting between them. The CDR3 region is CASSQSGGVKGIGAEAFF. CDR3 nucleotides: TGCGCCAGCAGTCAATCGGGGGGGGTAAAGGGGATAGGGGCTGAAGCTTTCTTT.

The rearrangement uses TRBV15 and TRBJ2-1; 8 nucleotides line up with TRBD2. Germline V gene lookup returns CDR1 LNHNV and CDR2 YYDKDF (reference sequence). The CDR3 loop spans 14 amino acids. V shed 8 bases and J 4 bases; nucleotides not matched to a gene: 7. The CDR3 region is CATADLAGYNEQFF. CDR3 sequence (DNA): TGTGCCACCGCCGACCTAGCGGGTTACAATGAGCAGTTCTTC.

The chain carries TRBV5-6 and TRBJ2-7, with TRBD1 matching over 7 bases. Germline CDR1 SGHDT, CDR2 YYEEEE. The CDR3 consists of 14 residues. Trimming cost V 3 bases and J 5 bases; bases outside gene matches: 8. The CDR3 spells CASSSQGYRDEQYF. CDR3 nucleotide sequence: TGTGCCAGCAGCTCACAGGGGTATCGGGACGAGCAGTACTTC.